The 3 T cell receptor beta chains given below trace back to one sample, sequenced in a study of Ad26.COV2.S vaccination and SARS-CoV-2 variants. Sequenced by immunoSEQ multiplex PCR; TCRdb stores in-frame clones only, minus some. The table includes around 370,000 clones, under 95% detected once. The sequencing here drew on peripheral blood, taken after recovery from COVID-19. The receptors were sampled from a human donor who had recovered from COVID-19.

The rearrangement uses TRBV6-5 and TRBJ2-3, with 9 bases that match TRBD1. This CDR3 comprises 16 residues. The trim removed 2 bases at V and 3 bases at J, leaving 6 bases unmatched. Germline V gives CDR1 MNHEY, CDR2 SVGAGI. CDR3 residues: CASSYGTGGATDTQYF. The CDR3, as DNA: TGTGCCAGCAGTTACGGAACAGGGGGCGCAACAGATACGCAGTATTTT.

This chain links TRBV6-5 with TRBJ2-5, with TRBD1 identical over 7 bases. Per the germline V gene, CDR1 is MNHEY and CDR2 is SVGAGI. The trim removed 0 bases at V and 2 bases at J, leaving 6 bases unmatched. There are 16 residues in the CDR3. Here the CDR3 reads CASSYSGTATQETQYF. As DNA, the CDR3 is TGTGCCAGCAGTTACTCCGGGACAGCAACTCAAGAGACCCAGTACTTC.

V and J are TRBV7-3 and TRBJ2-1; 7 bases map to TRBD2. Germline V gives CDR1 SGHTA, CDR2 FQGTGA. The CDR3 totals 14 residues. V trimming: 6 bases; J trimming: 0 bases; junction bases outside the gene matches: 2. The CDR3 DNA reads TGTGCCAGCAGGTCGGGGGGCTCCTACAATGAGCAGTTCTTC. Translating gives CASRSGGSYNEQFF.